These 32 T cell receptor beta chains originate from one sample sequenced in a study of cytomegalovirus exposure and HLA in healthy donors. Amplification used 60 Vbeta primers and 13 Jbeta primers. The data were produced by immunoSEQ multiplex PCR, yet TCRdb's version contains in-frame clones alone and is incomplete. The profile shows 150,000 or so clones, approximately 79% of them singletons. Input material: PBMCs. These receptors were collected from a male donor in good health and CMV-seronegative.

The chain carries TRBV11-2 and TRBJ2-7, with TRBD1 identical over 8 bases. The CDR3 is made up of 15 amino acids. Germline V CDR1 and CDR2: SGHAT, FQNNGV. With V trimmed by 0 bases and J by 4 bases, 5 bases remained unmatched. This chain's CDR3 is CASSLERQGTYEQYF. The CDR3, as DNA: TGTGCCAGCAGCTTAGAGCGACAGGGGACTTACGAGCAGTACTTC.

The chain joins TRBV29-1 to TRBJ2-3; D perhaps matches TRBD2 (6 bases). Trimming removed 7 bases from V and 0 bases from J, with 14 bases in between. CDR3 length equals 14 residues. Germline assignment: CDR1 SQVTM and CDR2 ANQGSEA. The CDR3 nucleotides are TGCAGCGCCTGGGGGGACGCTAGCACAGATACGCAGTATTTT. This sequence encodes CSAWGDASTDTQYF.

This clone has more than one count but fewer than ten. The chain recombines TRBV18 with TRBJ2-1; D may be TRBD1 (7 bases). The CDR3 runs 15 residues. With 5 bases removed from V and 3 bases from J, the gap between germline ends came to 14 bases. CDR1 is KGHSH and CDR2 is LQKENI in the germline V gene. The DNA of the CDR3 is TGTGCCAGCTCAGTCCAGGGGGGAGGCTACAATGAGCAGTTCTTC. This codes for CASSVQGGGYNEQFF.

This clone was counted once. The rearrangement joins TRBV5-6 to TRBJ1-1; 10 bases map to TRBD1. Germline-derived CDR1 and CDR2 are SGHDT and YYEEEE. The CDR3 sequence is 16 residues long. With V trimmed by 7 bases and J by 1 base, 10 bases remained unmatched. Written as DNA, the CDR3 is TGTGCCAGCCTCGGACAGGGGGGTCTTCGGAACACTGAAGCTTTCTTT. Protein product: CASLGQGGLRNTEAFF.

The chain joins TRBV18 to TRBJ2-7, with 11 bases aligning to TRBD2. There are 15 residues in the CDR3. The V gene end was trimmed by 5 bases and the J gene end by 1 base; junction bases not matched to a gene: 4. CDR1 KGHSH and CDR2 LQKENI come from the germline V gene. CDR3 coding DNA: TGTGCCAGCTCATCGGGACTAGCGGCTTCCTACGAGCAGTACTTC. It encodes CASSSGLAASYEQYF.

This chain connects TRBV9 to TRBJ2-3; 12 nucleotides agree with TRBD1. This CDR3 is built from 19 residues. Trimming took 0 bases from V and 3 from J; bases not matched to a gene: 11. CDR1 is SGDLS, CDR2 YYNGEE, per germline. The CDR3 coding sequence is TGTGCCAGCAGCGTAGAAGGGGGGACAGGGGGCCCTCGTACAGATACGCAGTATTTT. Translation gives CASSVEGGTGGPRTDTQYF.

This chain uses TRBV10-3 with TRBJ1-1; D unresolved. The germline gives CDR1 ENHRY, CDR2 SYGVKD. The V gene lost 11 bases and the J gene lost 3 bases, with 13 bases spanning the gap. This CDR3 has 12 residues. The CDR3, as DNA: TGTGCCGCCAGAGGGCAGGACACTGAAGCTTTCTTT. Protein sequence: CAARGQDTEAFF.

This chain links TRBV11-2 with TRBJ2-7; 10 nucleotides match TRBD1. Losses at the gene ends were 4 bases for V and 5 bases for J; bases not matched to a gene: 2. CDR3 length: 13 residues. The germline CDR1 and CDR2 sequences are SGHAT and FQNNGV. The DNA for the CDR3 is TGTGCCAGCAGCTCTGGACAGGGGGACGAGCAGTACTTC. Its translation: CASSSGQGDEQYF. Together with reference TRBV11-2 and TRBJ2-7, the CDR3 gives the full variable domain: EAGVAQSPRYKIIEKRQSVAFWCNPISGHATLYWYQQILGQGPKLLIQFQNNGVVDDSQLPKDRFSAERLKGVDSTLKIQPAKLEDSAVYLCASSSGQGDEQYFGPGTRLTVT.

The genes are TRBV7-2 and TRBJ2-7; a possible D gene is TRBD1 (5 bases). The CDR3 loop spans 14 amino acids. The germline V gene has CDR1 SGHTA and CDR2 FQGNSA. Trimming took 3 bases from V and 0 from J, leaving 9 bases between them. Here the CDR3 DNA reads TGTGCCAGCAGCTTTGACAGTAGCTCCTACGAGCAGTACTTC. Translated, it gives CASSFDSSSYEQYF.

V and J are TRBV18 and TRBJ1-4, with TRBD1 matching 7 bases. The CDR3 has 14 amino acids. Germline CDR1 and CDR2: KGHSH and LQKENI. Trimming cost V 0 bases and J 5 bases; bases outside gene matches: 0. In DNA, the CDR3 is TGTGCCAGCTCACCACCGACAGGGAATGAAAAACTGTTTTTT. Translation: CASSPPTGNEKLFF.

This sequence joins TRBV11-3 and TRBJ2-1; 7 bases map to TRBD1. Germline V gives CDR1 SGHNT, CDR2 YENEEA. The V and J ends lost 5 bases and 6 bases, in that order; junction bases with no gene match: 10. CDR3 length: 15 residues. CDR3 bases: TGTGCCAGCAGCCCTTCGAGACAGGGTTTCAATGAGCAGTTCTTC. Its protein product is CASSPSRQGFNEQFF. Full variable domain (outside the CDR3, taken from reference TRBV11-3 and TRBJ2-1): EAGVVQSPRYKIIEKKQPVAFWCNPISGHNTLYWYLQNLGQGPELLIRYENEEAVDDSQLPKDRFSAERLKGVDSTLKIQPAELGDSAVYLCASSPSRQGFNEQFFGPGTRLTVL.

J is TRBJ2-1 and V is TRBV29-1, with 15 bases that match TRBD2. This CDR3 spans 13 amino acids. The V segment lost 7 bases and the J segment 7 bases; nucleotides outside the gene matches: 2. Germline V gene lookup returns CDR1 SQVTM and CDR2 ANQGSEA. CDR3 sequence: CSGTSGRANEQFF. CDR3 bases: TGCAGCGGGACTAGCGGGAGGGCGAATGAGCAGTTCTTC.

The CDR3 sequence: CASSWGQGAGEQFF. Written as DNA, the CDR3 is TGTGCCAGCAGTTGGGGACAAGGGGCCGGTGAGCAGTTCTTC. The V call is TRBV27, the J call TRBJ2-1, with D maybe TRBD1 (6 bases). Germline V gives CDR1 MNHEY, CDR2 SMNVEV (reference sequence). The V end lost 4 bases, the J end lost 9 bases, and 16 bases lay between the germline ends. The CDR3 is 14 residues long.

The chain couples TRBV9 to TRBJ2-3; 8 nucleotides match TRBD2. V lost 0 bases to trimming and J lost 5 bases; unmatched junction nucleotides: 8. The CDR3 is 16 residues long. Per germline, CDR1 SGDLS and CDR2 YYNGEE. The CDR3 spells CASSVAPAGVQDTQYF. The CDR3 region has the DNA TGTGCCAGCAGCGTAGCTCCAGCGGGGGTCCAAGATACGCAGTATTTT.

V is TRBV5-4 and J is TRBJ1-1, with 7 bases matching TRBD1. Germline V CDR1 and CDR2: SGHNT, YYREEE (reference sequence). The J segment lost 4 bases and the V segment lost 2 bases, leaving 14 bases of the junction unmatched. The CDR3 spans 17 residues. Written as DNA, the CDR3 is TGTGCCAGCAGCTTCCCCGGAGGGGGCGGTAGTGGCACTGAAGCTTTCTTT. Residues: CASSFPGGGGSGTEAFF. Together with reference TRBV5-4 and TRBJ1-1, the CDR3 gives the full variable domain: ETGVTQSPTHLIKTRGQQVTLRCSSQSGHNTVSWYQQALGQGPQFIFQYYREEENGRGNFPPRFSGLQFPNYSSELNVNALELDDSALYLCASSFPGGGGSGTEAFFGQGTRLTVV.

This chain's CDR3 is CASRGGQGKEKLFF. For the CDR3, the DNA is TGTGCCAGTAGGGGGGGACAGGGGAAGGAAAAACTGTTTTTT. The chain employs TRBV11-2 and TRBJ1-4; 10 bases fit TRBD1. V trimming: 9 bases; J trimming: 8 bases; junction bases outside the gene matches: 9. There are 14 residues in the CDR3. Germline loops: CDR1 SGHAT, CDR2 FQNNGV.

This clone appeared once. The chain uses TRBV2 and TRBJ1-1; unclear D gene. V lost 5 bases and J lost 0, with 13 bases in between. The germline gives CDR1 SNHLY, CDR2 FYNNEI. The CDR3 sequence is 15 residues long. CDR3: CASSSAGKMNTEAFF. The CDR3 DNA is TGTGCCAGCAGTTCAGCCGGGAAGATGAACACTGAAGCTTTCTTT. Using reference TRBV2 and TRBJ1-1 for the parts outside the CDR3, the full variable domain is EPEVTQTPSHQVTQMGQEVILRCVPISNHLYFYWYRQILGQKVEFLVSFYNNEISEKSEIFDDQFSVERPDGSNFTLKIRSTKLEDSAMYFCASSSAGKMNTEAFFGQGTRLTVV.

The rearrangement links TRBV28 to TRBJ1-4; D is undetermined. This CDR3 is 12 amino acids long. The V and J ends lost 8 bases and 1 base respectively, with 5 bases between them. Germline CDR1 and CDR2: MDHEN and SYDVKM. The CDR3 loop is CASHRTNEKLFF. In DNA, the CDR3 is TGTGCCAGCCACAGAACTAATGAAAAACTGTTTTTT.

J is TRBJ2-5 and V is TRBV9; D is possibly TRBD2 (5 bases). Per the germline V gene, CDR1 is SGDLS and CDR2 is YYNGEE. The CDR3 consists of 15 residues. V was cut by 2 bases and J by 2 bases, with 13 bases left in between. The CDR3 nucleotides are TGTGCCAGCAGCGTCGGCGGCGGGCCTCAAGAGACCCAGTACTTC. Translation gives CASSVGGGPQETQYF.

This clone was observed a handful of times. J is TRBJ1-2 and V is TRBV5-4, with 9 bases aligning to TRBD1. V gave up 2 bases and J gave up 6 bases; unmatched junction bases: 5. The CDR3 is 14 amino acids. The germline V gene has CDR1 SGHNT and CDR2 YYREEE (reference sequence). The CDR3 bases are TGTGCCAGCAGCTTTCAACAGGGGGCGGATGGCTACACCTTC. This sequence encodes CASSFQQGADGYTF.

The chain couples TRBV27 to TRBJ1-2; 7 bases fit TRBD1. This CDR3 spans 13 amino acids. Germline V gene sequence: CDR1 MNHEY, CDR2 SMNVEV (reference sequence). The trim removed 3 bases at V and 8 bases at J, leaving 6 bases unmatched. CDR3 in amino acids: CASSFRQGGGYTF. In DNA, the CDR3 is TGTGCCAGCAGTTTCCGACAGGGAGGAGGCTACACCTTC.

The genes are TRBV30 and TRBJ2-3, with 8 bases fitting TRBD2. CDR1 GTSNPN and CDR2 SVGIG come from the germline V gene (reference sequence). The V gene end was trimmed by 5 bases and the J gene end by 3 bases; junction bases not matched to a gene: 25. This CDR3 is 20 amino acids long. The CDR3 is CAWALWGSGSLVTSTDTQYF. In nucleotides, the CDR3 is TGTGCCTGGGCCCTTTGGGGGAGCGGGAGTCTTGTGACTTCAACAGATACGCAGTATTTT.

The V call is TRBV7-9, the J call TRBJ1-5; D possibly corresponds to TRBD1 (5 bases). CDR1 SEHNR and CDR2 FQNEAQ come from the germline V gene (reference sequence). The V end lost 1 base, the J end lost 3 bases, and 10 bases lay between the germline ends. The length of the CDR3 is 15 residues. The CDR3 protein is CASSLESGNNQPQHF. CDR3 coding DNA: TGTGCCAGCAGCTTAGAATCAGGGAACAATCAGCCCCAGCATTTT.

V is TRBV4-1 and J is TRBJ2-5; 8 bases are shared with TRBD1. The germline CDR1 and CDR2 sequences are MGHRA and YSYEKL. With 0 bases clipped from V and 12 bases from J, the junction kept 6 bases outside the gene matches. The CDR3 is made up of 13 amino acids. CDR3 protein: CASSQEPGGAKYF. The CDR3, as DNA: TGCGCCAGCAGCCAAGAGCCAGGGGGCGCCAAGTACTTC.

The chain has TRBV5-5 and TRBJ2-7; D gene unclear. The length of the CDR3 is 13 residues. CDR1 is SGHKS and CDR2 is YYEKEE in the germline V gene (reference sequence). V lost 3 bases to trimming and J lost 2 bases, with 9 bases between them. The CDR3 protein is CASSSSYTYEQYF. In nucleotides, the CDR3 is TGTGCCAGCAGCTCCTCTTACACCTACGAGCAGTACTTC.

To note about this clone: In the same sample, other DNA sequences code for this CDR3. The chain uses TRBV5-1 and TRBJ2-1; the D gene is possibly TRBD2 (5 bases). The germline V and J ends were trimmed by 0 bases and 1 base, with 8 bases remaining between them. Germline CDR1 is SGHRS and CDR2 is YFSETQ. The CDR3 length is 15 residues. In DNA, the CDR3 is TGCGCCAGCAGCTTGGAACCGGGGTCCTACAATGAGCAGTTCTTC. Translated: CASSLEPGSYNEQFF.

This chain connects TRBV6-1 to TRBJ2-3, with TRBD2 identical over 9 bases. Germline V gene lookup returns CDR1 MNHNS and CDR2 SASEGT. The CDR3 contains 14 residues. The trim removed 5 bases at V and 5 bases at J, leaving 5 bases unmatched. CDR3 protein: CASSFLAGEDTQYF. Written as DNA, the CDR3 is TGTGCCAGCAGTTTTTTAGCGGGAGAAGATACGCAGTATTTT.

The chain carries TRBV23-1 and TRBJ1-2; D is possibly TRBD1 (5 bases). TRBV23-1 is known as an ORF, though its function is uncertain. V was clipped by 8 bases and J by 3 bases, with 16 bases between them. The CDR3 length is 14 residues. The CDR3 reads CASLLGGRDYGYTF. Here the CDR3 DNA reads TGCGCCAGCCTCCTCGGGGGGAGAGACTATGGCTACACCTTC.

A single count supports this clone. V and J are TRBV15 and TRBJ2-7, with 9 nucleotides matching TRBD2. Germline CDR1 is LNHNV and CDR2 is YYDKDF (reference sequence). This CDR3 region has 18 residues. The J segment lost 2 bases and the V segment lost 0 bases, leaving 11 bases of the junction unmatched. The CDR3 DNA sequence: TGTGCCACCAGCAGAGATCCCATTAAGGCGGGGGGGCCCTACGAGCAGTACTTC. This translates into CATSRDPIKAGGPYEQYF.

The chain recombines TRBV7-2 with TRBJ2-5; 7 bases agree with TRBD2. V lost 3 bases to trimming and J lost 4 bases; unmatched junction nucleotides: 5. Germline CDR1 reads SGHTA; CDR2 reads FQGNSA. The CDR3 is made up of 14 amino acids. CDR3 nucleotide sequence: TGTGCCAGCAGCTTGACCTCGGGGGGAGAGACCCAGTACTTC. It yields the protein CASSLTSGGETQYF.

The gene calls are TRBV7-6 and TRBJ1-3; unclear D gene. This CDR3 is built from 13 residues. Germline values: CDR1 SGHVS, CDR2 FNYEAQ. V was clipped by 5 bases and J by 0 bases, with 5 bases between them. The CDR3 reads CASSGLSGNTIYF. The CDR3 DNA is TGTGCCAGCAGCGGCCTCTCTGGAAACACCATATATTTT.

The V gene is TRBV11-2, the J gene TRBJ1-4, with D tentatively TRBD1 (6 bases). V lost 1 base and J 8 bases, leaving 17 bases between the germline ends. CDR3 size: 16 residues. In germline, CDR1 is SGHAT, CDR2 FQNNGV. This CDR3 reads CASSLGSWQGHEKLFF. For the CDR3, the DNA is TGTGCCAGCAGCTTAGGGAGTTGGCAGGGGCACGAAAAACTGTTTTTT.